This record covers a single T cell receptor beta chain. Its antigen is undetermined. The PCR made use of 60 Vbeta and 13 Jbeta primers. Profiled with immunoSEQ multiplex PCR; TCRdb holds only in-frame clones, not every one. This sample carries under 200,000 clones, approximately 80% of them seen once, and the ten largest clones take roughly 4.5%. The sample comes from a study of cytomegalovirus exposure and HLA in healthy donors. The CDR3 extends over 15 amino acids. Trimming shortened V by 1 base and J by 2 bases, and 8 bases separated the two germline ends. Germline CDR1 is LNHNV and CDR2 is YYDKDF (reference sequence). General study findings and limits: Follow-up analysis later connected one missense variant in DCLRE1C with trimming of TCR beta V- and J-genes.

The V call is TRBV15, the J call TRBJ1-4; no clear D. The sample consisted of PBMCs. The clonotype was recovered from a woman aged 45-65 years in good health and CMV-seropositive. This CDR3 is CATSRVGDTNEKLFF. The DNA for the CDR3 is TGTGCCACCAGCAGAGTAGGAGACACTAATGAAAAACTGTTTTTT.